The clone carrying this T cell receptor (beta chain) was picked up a small number of times. The data derive from a study of response to subunit inactivated influenza vaccine. The V gene end was trimmed by 3 bases and the J gene end by 0 bases; junction bases not matched to a gene: 14. Germline lookup yields CDR1 SGHAT and CDR2 FQNNGV. This CDR3 contains 20 residues. TCRdb re-called the RT-PCR reads through MiXCR, storing one row per CDR3 protein. This table has about 170,000 distinct CDR3 sequences, roughly 12% appearing once. This sample also belongs to another study, concerning T cells expressing NK-cell markers. That paper adds: cDNA encoding TCR beta was synthesized via 5'RACE template switching incorporating UMIs. CD3+CD56+NKG2C+, CD3+CD56+NKG2C- and CD3+CD56-NKG2C+ T cells, once sorted, supplied the TCR beta repertoires. The contribution of dominant NKG2C+ clonotypes to CD8+ T cells in six or seven donors was roughly 1.0-7.5%. Once again these clonotypes came out on top in the CD3+CD56-NKG2C+ fraction of several donors. Expanded NKG2C+ T cell clones had unclear HCMV specificity.

The J gene is TRBJ2-1, the V gene TRBV11-2, with TRBD2 matching 10 bases. This receptor was taken from a man between 45 and 60 years old who received an inactivated influenza vaccine. The input for sequencing was CD8+ T cells sorted from PBMCs, taken 12 days after vaccination. The CDR3: CASSFTPGSGGPSSYNEQFF. The CDR3 nucleotides are TGTGCCAGCAGCTTCACCCCGGGTAGCGGGGGGCCTAGCTCCTACAATGAGCAGTTCTTC.